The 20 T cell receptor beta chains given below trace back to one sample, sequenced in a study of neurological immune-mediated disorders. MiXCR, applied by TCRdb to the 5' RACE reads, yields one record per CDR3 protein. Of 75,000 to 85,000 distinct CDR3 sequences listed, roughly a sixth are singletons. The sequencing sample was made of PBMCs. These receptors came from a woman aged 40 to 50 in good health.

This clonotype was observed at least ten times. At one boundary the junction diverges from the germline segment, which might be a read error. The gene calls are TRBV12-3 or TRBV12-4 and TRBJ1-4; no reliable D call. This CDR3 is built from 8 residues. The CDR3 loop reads CASSPLRF. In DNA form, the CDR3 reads TGTGCCAGCAGTCCTCTCCGGTTT.

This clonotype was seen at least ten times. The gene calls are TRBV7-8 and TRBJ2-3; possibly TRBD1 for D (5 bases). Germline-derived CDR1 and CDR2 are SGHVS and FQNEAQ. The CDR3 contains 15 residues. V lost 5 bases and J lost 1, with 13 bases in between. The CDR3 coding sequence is TGTGCCAGCAGCCACGACAGTTTGGGCACAGATACGCAGTATTTT. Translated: CASSHDSLGTDTQYF.

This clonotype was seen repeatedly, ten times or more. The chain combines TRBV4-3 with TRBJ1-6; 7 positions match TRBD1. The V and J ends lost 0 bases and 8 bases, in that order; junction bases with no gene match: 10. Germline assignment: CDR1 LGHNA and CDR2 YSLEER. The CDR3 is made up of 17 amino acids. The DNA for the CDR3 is TGCGCCAGCAGCCAAGATCTTCCGGGACAGCCAGATTCACCCCTCCACTTT. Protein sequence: CASSQDLPGQPDSPLHF.

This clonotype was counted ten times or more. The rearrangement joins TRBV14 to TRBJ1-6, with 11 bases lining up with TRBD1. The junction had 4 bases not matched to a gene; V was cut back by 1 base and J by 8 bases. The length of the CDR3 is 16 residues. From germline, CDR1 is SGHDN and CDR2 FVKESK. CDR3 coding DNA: TGTGCCAGCAGCCAAGGGACAGGGGGCTTTTATTCACCCCTCCACTTT. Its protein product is CASSQGTGGFYSPLHF.

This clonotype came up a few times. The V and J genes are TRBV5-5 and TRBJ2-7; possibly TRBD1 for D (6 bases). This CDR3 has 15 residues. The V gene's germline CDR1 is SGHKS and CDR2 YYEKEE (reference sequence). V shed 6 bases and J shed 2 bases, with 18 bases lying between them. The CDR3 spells CASTQASGGAYEQYV. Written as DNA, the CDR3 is TGTGCCAGCACCCAAGCCTCTGGGGGCGCCTACGAGCAGTACGTC.

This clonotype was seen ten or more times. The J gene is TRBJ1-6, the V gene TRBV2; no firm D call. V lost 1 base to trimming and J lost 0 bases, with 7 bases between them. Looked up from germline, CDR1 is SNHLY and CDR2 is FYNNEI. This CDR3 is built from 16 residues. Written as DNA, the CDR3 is TGTGCCAGCAGTGAAGTATGGAACTCCTATAATTCACCCCTCCACTTT. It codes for CASSEVWNSYNSPLHF. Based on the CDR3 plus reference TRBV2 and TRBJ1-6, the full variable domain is EPEVTQTPSHQVTQMGQEVILRCVPISNHLYFYWYRQILGQKVEFLVSFYNNEISEKSEIFDDQFSVERPDGSNFTLKIRSTKLEDSAMYFCASSEVWNSYNSPLHFGNGTRLTVT.

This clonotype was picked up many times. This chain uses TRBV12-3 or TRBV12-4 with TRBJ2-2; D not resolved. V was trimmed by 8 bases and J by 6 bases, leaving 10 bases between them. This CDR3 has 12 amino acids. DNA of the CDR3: TGTGCCAGCGGCCTTAGGCCCGGGGAGCTGTTTTTT. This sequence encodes CASGLRPGELFF.

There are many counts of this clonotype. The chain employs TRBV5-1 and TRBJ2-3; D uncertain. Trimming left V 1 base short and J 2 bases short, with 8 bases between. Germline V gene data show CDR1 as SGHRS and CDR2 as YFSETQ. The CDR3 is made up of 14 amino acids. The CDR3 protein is CASSLNDLTDTQYF. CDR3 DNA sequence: TGCGCCAGCAGCTTGAACGACCTCACAGATACGCAGTATTTT.

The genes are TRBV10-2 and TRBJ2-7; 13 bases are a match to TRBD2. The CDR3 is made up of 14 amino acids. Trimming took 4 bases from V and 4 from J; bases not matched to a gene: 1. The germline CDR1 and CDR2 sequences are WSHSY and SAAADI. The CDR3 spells CASSGTSGGYEQYF. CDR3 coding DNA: TGCGCCAGCAGTGGGACTAGCGGGGGTTACGAGCAGTACTTC.

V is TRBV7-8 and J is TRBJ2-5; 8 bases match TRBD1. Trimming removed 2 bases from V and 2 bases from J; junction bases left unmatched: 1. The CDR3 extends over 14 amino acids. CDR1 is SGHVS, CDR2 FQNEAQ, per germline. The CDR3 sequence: CASSLNRGQETQYF. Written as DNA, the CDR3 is TGTGCCAGCAGCTTAAACAGGGGGCAAGAGACCCAGTACTTC.

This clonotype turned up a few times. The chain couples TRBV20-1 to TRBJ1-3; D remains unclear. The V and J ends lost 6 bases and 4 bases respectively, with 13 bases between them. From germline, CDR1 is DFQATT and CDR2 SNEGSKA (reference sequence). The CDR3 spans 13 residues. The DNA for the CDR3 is TGCAGTGCCGAGTCACAGCAGGGAAACACCATATATTTT. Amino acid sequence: CSAESQQGNTIYF.

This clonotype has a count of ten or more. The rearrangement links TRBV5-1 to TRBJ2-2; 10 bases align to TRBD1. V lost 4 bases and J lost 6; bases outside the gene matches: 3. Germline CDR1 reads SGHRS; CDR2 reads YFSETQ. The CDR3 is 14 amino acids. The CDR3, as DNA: TGCGCCAGCAGCAACGGACAGGGGGCCGGGGAGCTGTTTTTT. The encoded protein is CASSNGQGAGELFF. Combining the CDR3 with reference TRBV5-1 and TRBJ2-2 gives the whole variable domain KAGVTQTPRYLIKTRGQQVTLSCSPISGHRSVSWYQQTPGQGLQFLFEYFSETQRNKGNFPGRFSGRQFSNSRSEMNVSTLELGDSALYLCASSNGQGAGELFFGEGSRLTVL.

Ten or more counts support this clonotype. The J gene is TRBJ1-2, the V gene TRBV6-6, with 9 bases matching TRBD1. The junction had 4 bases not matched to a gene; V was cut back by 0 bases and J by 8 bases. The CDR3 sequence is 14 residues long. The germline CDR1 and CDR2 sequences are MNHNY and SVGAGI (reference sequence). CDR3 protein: CASSYSQGAGGYTF. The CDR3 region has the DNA TGTGCCAGCAGTTACTCACAGGGGGCAGGAGGCTACACCTTC.

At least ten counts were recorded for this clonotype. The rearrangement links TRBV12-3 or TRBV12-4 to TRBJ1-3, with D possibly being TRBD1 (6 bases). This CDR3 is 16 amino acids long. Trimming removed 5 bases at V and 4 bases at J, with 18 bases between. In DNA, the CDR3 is TGTGCCAGCAGTGCGATACAGGGCCAAGGAGGAAACACCATATATTTT. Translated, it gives CASSAIQGQGGNTIYF.

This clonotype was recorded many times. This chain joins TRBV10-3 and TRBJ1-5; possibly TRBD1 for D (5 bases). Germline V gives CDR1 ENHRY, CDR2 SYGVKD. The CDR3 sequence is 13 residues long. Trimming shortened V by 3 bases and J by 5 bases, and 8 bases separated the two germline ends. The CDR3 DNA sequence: TGTGCCATCAGTGACAGGGAACATCAGCCCCAGCATTTT. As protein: CAISDREHQPQHF.

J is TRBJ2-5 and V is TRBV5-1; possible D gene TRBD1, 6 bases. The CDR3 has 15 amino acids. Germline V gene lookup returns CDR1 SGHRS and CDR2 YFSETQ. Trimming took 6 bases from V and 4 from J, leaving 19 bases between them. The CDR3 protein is CASTPQGFGGETQYF. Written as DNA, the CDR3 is TGCGCCAGCACCCCGCAGGGGTTCGGAGGAGAGACCCAGTACTTC.

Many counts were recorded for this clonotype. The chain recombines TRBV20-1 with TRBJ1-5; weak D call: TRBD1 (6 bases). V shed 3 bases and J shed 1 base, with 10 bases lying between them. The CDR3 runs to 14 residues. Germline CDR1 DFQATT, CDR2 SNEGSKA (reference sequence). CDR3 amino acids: CSARTGQSNQPQHF. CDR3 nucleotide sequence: TGCAGTGCTAGGACGGGACAAAGCAATCAGCCCCAGCATTTT.

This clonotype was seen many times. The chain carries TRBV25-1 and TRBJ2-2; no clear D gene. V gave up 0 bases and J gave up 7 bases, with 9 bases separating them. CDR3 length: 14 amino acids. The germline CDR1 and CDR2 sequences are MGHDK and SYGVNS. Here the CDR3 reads CASSEYGKSGELFF. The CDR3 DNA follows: TGTGCCAGCAGTGAATATGGAAAGAGCGGGGAGCTGTTTTTT.

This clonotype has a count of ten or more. The CDR3 DNA is TGCGCCAGCAGCTTGGCCAGGGTGGACACTGAAGCTTTCTTT. Translated, it gives CASSLARVDTEAFF. The V gene is TRBV5-1, the J gene TRBJ1-1, with a tentative D call TRBD1 (5 bases). V was trimmed by 0 bases and J by 3 bases, leaving 9 bases between them. Germline values: CDR1 SGHRS, CDR2 YFSETQ. The length of the CDR3 is 14 residues. Complete variable domain (other parts from reference TRBV5-1 and TRBJ1-1): KAGVTQTPRYLIKTRGQQVTLSCSPISGHRSVSWYQQTPGQGLQFLFEYFSETQRNKGNFPGRFSGRQFSNSRSEMNVSTLELGDSALYLCASSLARVDTEAFFGQGTRLTVV.

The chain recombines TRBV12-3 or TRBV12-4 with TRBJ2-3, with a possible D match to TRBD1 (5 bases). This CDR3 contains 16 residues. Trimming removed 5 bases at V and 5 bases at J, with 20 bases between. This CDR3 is CASSRTPTGQVDTQYF. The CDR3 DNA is TGTGCCAGCAGTCGGACCCCCACAGGTCAGGTAGATACGCAGTATTTT.